The clone carrying this T cell receptor beta chain has a count of ten or more. Its antigen is currently unknown. Pregnant or lactating patients were excluded, as were those with uncontrolled infection or other autoimmune disease. Fresh peripheral blood, roughly 10 ml, was the source of the PBMCs. The entry originates in a study of T cells in Graves' hyperthyroidism and ophthalmopathy. Study outcomes and limitations: In blood, most of the thyroid clonotypes expanded above 0.001 were also present. The model identified upcoming ophthalmopathy a median approximately seven months ahead of onset.

Germline lookup yields CDR1 MDHEN and CDR2 SYDVKM. The CDR3 is 16 amino acids. V lost 5 bases, J lost 5 bases, and 10 bases stayed unmatched. Amplification of TCR beta CDR3 regions used RNA as the template. Primed by the HTBI set, a first-round RT-PCR was run on the TCR CDR3. TCRdb itself ran the multiplex PCR reads through MiXCR, one entry per CDR3 protein. The sample includes a few hundred thousand distinct CDR3 sequences, approximately 15% of them seen just once. The chain employs TRBV28 and TRBJ2-5; 11 nucleotides agree with TRBD2. This TCR was sampled from a woman younger than 30 with Graves' hyperthyroidism. Input material: blood. CDR3 loop: CASSPVAGGPLETQYF. CDR3 bases: TGTGCCAGCAGTCCAGTAGCGGGAGGGCCGCTCGAGACCCAGTACTTC.